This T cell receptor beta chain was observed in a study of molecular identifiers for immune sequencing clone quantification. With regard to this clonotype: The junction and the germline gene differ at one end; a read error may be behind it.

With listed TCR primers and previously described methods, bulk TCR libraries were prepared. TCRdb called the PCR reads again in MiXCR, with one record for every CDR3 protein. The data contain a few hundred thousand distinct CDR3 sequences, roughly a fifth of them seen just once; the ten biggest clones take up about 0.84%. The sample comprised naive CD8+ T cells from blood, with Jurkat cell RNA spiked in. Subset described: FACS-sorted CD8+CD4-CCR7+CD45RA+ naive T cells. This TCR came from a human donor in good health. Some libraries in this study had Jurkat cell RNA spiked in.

The CDR3 DNA sequence: TGTGCCAGCAGCTTATTTCCGGGGAACACCAGGGAGCTGTTTTTT. It specifies CASSLFPGNTRELFF. The chain couples TRBV7-9 to TRBJ2-2; possible D gene TRBD2, 5 bases. Germline CDR1 is SEHNR and CDR2 is FQNEAQ (reference sequence). This CDR3 has 15 amino acids.